This entry lists 16 T cell receptor beta chains sequenced from one sample in a study of T cell repertoires in cytomegalovirus infection. MiXCR was run by TCRdb on the reads, yielding one entry per CDR3 protein. The sample lists fewer than 400,000 distinct CDR3 sequences, around a sixth seen once, with around 9.3% in the top ten. What was sequenced was PBMCs. The source of these receptors is a human donor in good health (CMV status not recorded). Some clones in this sample may be carry-over from other donors' samples.

In this sample, this clonotype turned up many times. The chain carries TRBV7-8 and TRBJ2-5, with TRBD2 matching 11 bases. The germline V gene has CDR1 SGHVS and CDR2 FQNEAQ. V was pared by 1 base and J by 2 bases, with 9 bases of the junction left unmatched. The length of the CDR3 is 18 residues. CDR3 DNA sequence: TGTGCCAGCAGCTTAGAGTACCTTGCTAGCGGGGGGCAAGAGACCCAGTACTTC. It is translated as CASSLEYLASGGQETQYF.

The chain links TRBV7-1 to TRBJ1-6, with D tentatively TRBD1 (5 bases). TRBV7-1 belongs to the ORF category, with a function that is uncertain. The CDR3 runs 14 residues. With 5 bases removed from V and 9 bases from J, the gap between germline ends came to 14 bases. The CDR3 DNA sequence: TGTGCCAGCAGCGTCGACAGTATTTTTTCACCCCTCCACTTT. It encodes CASSVDSIFSPLHF.

This clonotype was seen many times. This chain links TRBV7-2 with TRBJ2-7; 7 bases agree with TRBD2. The CDR3 spans 15 residues. Germline loops: CDR1 SGHTA, CDR2 FQGNSA. V was pared by 1 base and J by 2 bases, with 5 bases of the junction left unmatched. Here the CDR3 reads CASSLDAGVTYEQYF. CDR3 nucleotide sequence: TGTGCCAGCAGCTTAGACGCGGGGGTAACCTACGAGCAGTACTTC.

This clonotype was picked up a small number of times. This rearrangement joins TRBV7-2 to TRBJ2-7; D is possibly TRBD1 or TRBD2 (6 bases each). This CDR3 has 17 residues. V was trimmed by 4 bases and J by 0 bases, leaving 19 bases between them. Germline V lookup: CDR1 SGHTA, CDR2 FQGNSA. The CDR3 DNA sequence: TGTGCCAGCAGCTCGCGCCCCCGGGGGCAACCCTCCTACGAGCAGTACTTC. Protein product: CASSSRPRGQPSYEQYF. The variable domain in full, completed from reference TRBV7-2 and TRBJ2-7, reads GAGVSQSPSNKVTEKGKDVELRCDPISGHTALYWYRQSLGQGLEFLIYFQGNSAPDKSGLPSDRFSAERTGGSVSTLTIQRTQQEDSAVYLCASSSRPRGQPSYEQYFGPGTRLTVT.

The rearrangement joins TRBV5-4 to TRBJ2-5; D unclear. Germline values: CDR1 SGHNT, CDR2 YYREEE (reference sequence). The CDR3 sequence is 13 residues long. V was cut by 4 bases and J by 5 bases, with 12 bases left in between. CDR3 residues: CASSLPLEETQYF. CDR3 DNA: TGTGCCAGCAGCCTGCCATTGGAGGAGACCCAGTACTTC.

This clonotype has only a few counts. The V gene is TRBV19, the J gene TRBJ1-5; weak D call: TRBD1 (5 bases). Germline V gene lookup returns CDR1 LNHDA and CDR2 SQIVND (reference sequence). The CDR3 has 15 residues. V was pared by 11 bases and J by 2 bases, with 19 bases between. CDR3 nucleotides: TGTGCCGGGGGAAGCGGGGGGTCGGGCAATCAGCCCCAGCATTTT. This translates into CAGGSGGSGNQPQHF.

The table lists this clonotype with many counts. This rearrangement joins TRBV7-9 to TRBJ1-1; unclear D gene. This CDR3 has 15 amino acids. The germline V gene has CDR1 SEHNR and CDR2 FQNEAQ (reference sequence). The V and J ends lost 1 base and 6 bases respectively, with 15 bases between them. The CDR3 reads CASSLGSGEVAEAFF. In nucleotides, the CDR3 is TGTGCCAGCAGCTTAGGGTCCGGGGAGGTGGCTGAAGCTTTCTTT.

This clonotype showed up just once. The rearrangement joins TRBV7-9 to TRBJ2-5; 13 positions agree with TRBD2. The CDR3 extends over 17 amino acids. Germline CDR1 and CDR2: SEHNR and FQNEAQ (reference sequence). V shed 6 bases and J 4 bases; nucleotides not matched to a gene: 11. The CDR3 bases are TGTGCCAGCAGTCCACACCTCCGACTAGCGGGAGGAGAGACCCAGTACTTC. Encoded protein: CASSPHLRLAGGETQYF. The entire variable domain, with the rest obtained from reference TRBV7-9 and TRBJ2-5, is as follows: DTGVSQNPRHKITKRGQNVTFRCDPISEHNRLYWYRQTLGQGPEFLTYFQNEAQLEKSRLLSDRFSAERPKGSFSTLEIQRTEQGDSAMYLCASSPHLRLAGGETQYFGPGTRLLVL.

This clonotype was observed a few times. CDR3 sequence: CASSEWGRTDTQYF. The CDR3 region has the DNA TGCGCCAGCAGCGAGTGGGGGAGAACAGATACGCAGTATTTT. V usage is TRBV5-1 and J usage is TRBJ2-3, with D tentatively TRBD1 or TRBD2 (5 bases each). The V gene lost 4 bases and the J gene lost 3 bases, with 12 bases spanning the gap. Per the germline V gene, CDR1 is SGHRS and CDR2 is YFSETQ. This CDR3 is built from 14 residues.

The chain couples TRBV12-3 or TRBV12-4 to TRBJ2-3; D is possibly TRBD2 (6 bases). V lost 5 bases and J 0 bases, leaving 15 bases between the germline ends. CDR3 length: 16 amino acids. This CDR3 is CASSTSGTPSTDTQYF. As DNA, the CDR3 is TGTGCCAGCAGTACCTCCGGGACTCCGAGCACAGATACGCAGTATTTT.

This clonotype was picked up a small number of times. CDR3 in DNA: TGTGCCAGTAGTATGGTGGGAGGGACTGAAGCTTTCTTT. This gives the protein CASSMVGGTEAFF. The chain is built from TRBV19 and TRBJ1-1; D not certain. Germline loops: CDR1 LNHDA, CDR2 SQIVND (reference sequence). V dropped 3 bases and J dropped 5 bases, with 10 bases sitting between them. The length of the CDR3 is 13 residues.

This clonotype was found a few times. The CDR3 nucleotides are TGTGCCAGCAGGCGTCTAGCGGGAGGCGCTCGGGAGCAGTTCTTC. Translation: CASRRLAGGAREQFF. The chain uses TRBV7-9 and TRBJ2-1, with 11 bases fitting TRBD2. The CDR3 loop spans 15 amino acids. J was trimmed by 10 bases and V by 6 bases; bases with no gene match: 11. Per germline, CDR1 SEHNR and CDR2 FQNEAQ (reference sequence).

This clonotype was detected a few times. The chain uses TRBV25-1 and TRBJ1-2; no clear D. V gave up 2 bases and J gave up 2 bases, with 15 bases separating them. Germline-derived CDR1 and CDR2 are MGHDK and SYGVNS. CDR3 length equals 16 residues. CDR3 DNA: TGTGCCAGCAGTGAAGGGTATTCCAGAATCAACTATGGCTACACCTTC. Translation: CASSEGYSRINYGYTF.

This clonotype was picked up many times. V gene TRBV7-8 combines with J gene TRBJ1-3; D gene uncertain. The CDR3 has 16 residues. V was trimmed by 0 bases and J by 2 bases, leaving 11 bases between them. Per the germline V gene, CDR1 is SGHVS and CDR2 is FQNEAQ. For the CDR3, the DNA is TGTGCCAGCAGCTTAGCTGGGTCGAGGGCTGGAAACACCATATATTTT. Translation gives CASSLAGSRAGNTIYF.

Many counts were recorded for this clonotype. The J gene is TRBJ1-1, the V gene TRBV7-2; no reliable D call. This CDR3 is built from 14 residues. V lost 2 bases, J lost 1 base, and 8 bases lay in between. Germline V gene data show CDR1 as SGHTA and CDR2 as FQGNSA. The CDR3 nucleotides read TGTGCCAGCAGCTTACACAGCCCGAACACTGAAGCTTTCTTT. Protein: CASSLHSPNTEAFF.

This clonotype was picked up a small number of times. The chain couples TRBV20-1 to TRBJ2-3; the D gene is possibly TRBD1 (6 bases). Trimming stripped 4 bases from V and 0 bases from J, with 14 bases between. Germline loops: CDR1 DFQATT, CDR2 SNEGSKA (reference sequence). The CDR3 covers 15 residues. CDR3 coding DNA: TGCAGTGCTACTAACAGGGCTGGAAGCACAGATACGCAGTATTTT. Encoded protein: CSATNRAGSTDTQYF.